This entry is about one TCR beta chain. The antigen it binds to is not known. No qualities accompany the bases; no much larger clone lies one base away. Deletion took 7 bases off V and 7 bases off J, with a span of 11 bases between the germline ends. From the cysteine through the phenylalanine, the CDR3 covers 10 amino acids. The DNA shown is the 30-base CDR3, in frame from base 1. From the germline V gene, CDR1 is SQVTM and CDR2 is ANQGSEA. These data originate in a study of early T cells in non-severe SARS-CoV-2 infection (dated by TCRdb to the early 2020s). About the investigation overall: Because TCR sequencing was done on bulk RNA from unsorted whole blood, the alpha and beta chains could not be paired. What the authors observed across the whole study: VDJdb matching was skewed toward anti-spike CD8 responses and likely underestimated virus-specific expansions by missing private and CD4 specificities.

A case-control design nested within a healthcare worker cohort in London, UK, was used, with weekly nasopharyngeal swab PCR tests and blood sampling performed. Between 23 and 31 March 2020, the week of the UK lockdown, healthcare workers were enrolled and then followed up weekly for as long as 16 weeks. Library construction relied on 5' RACE. Sequencing instrument: NextSeq 500. To correct for sequencing error and PCR bias, the TCR library protocol tagged individual cDNA molecules with unique molecular identifiers. TCR alpha and beta chains were both sequenced, and the abundances of alpha and beta sequences in each sample were closely correlated with each other. For the original study's pipeline: Decombinator V4 was used to perform V gene, J gene and CDR3 annotation of TCR sequences. TCRs were defined as expanded if a significant change between any two time points was detected under a Poisson model with p below 0.0001. TCR abundances were normalised to the total number of TCRs sequenced per sample and expressed as counts per million. TRAV1-2 paired with TRAJ12, TRAJ20 or TRAJ33 defined MAIT TCRs, while TRAV10 paired with TRAJ18 defined iNKT TCRs. VDJdb, accessed on 1 November 2021, was searched for TCRs annotated for CMV, EBV and SARS-CoV-2, and TCRs annotated for more than one antigen were excluded. Through fastp at Q25 and MiXCR, TCRdb rebuilt clones from the public reads, retaining in-frame beta chains. Each entry is one CDR3 protein sequence, shown with its most common DNA and genes. TCRdb, not the authors, supplied the V and J calls. The sample contains 85,000 to 100,000 distinct CDR3 sequences, about 10% of them found a single time. Of the sample, 4.7% falls within the top ten clones.

The specimen comprised whole blood, sampled at baseline. The sequence is built from TRBV29-1 and TRBJ2-7; too little of a D gene remains to name it. The TCR originated in an adult who was a healthcare worker with PCR-confirmed SARS-CoV-2 infection or an uninfected control (not recorded which). The CDR3 protein: CSALGREQYF. The bases read TGCAGCGCCTTAGGACGGGAGCAGTACTTC.